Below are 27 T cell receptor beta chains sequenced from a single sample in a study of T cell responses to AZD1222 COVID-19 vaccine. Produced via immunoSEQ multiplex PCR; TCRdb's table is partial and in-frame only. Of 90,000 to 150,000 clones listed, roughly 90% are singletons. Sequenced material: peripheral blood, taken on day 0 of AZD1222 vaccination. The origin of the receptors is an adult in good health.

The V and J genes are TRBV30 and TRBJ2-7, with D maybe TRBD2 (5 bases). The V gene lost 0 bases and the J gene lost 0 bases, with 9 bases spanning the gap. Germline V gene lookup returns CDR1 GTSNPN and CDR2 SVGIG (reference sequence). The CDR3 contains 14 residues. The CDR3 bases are TGTGCCTGGAGTGTAACCGGGATCTCCTACGAGCAGTACTTC. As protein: CAWSVTGISYEQYF.

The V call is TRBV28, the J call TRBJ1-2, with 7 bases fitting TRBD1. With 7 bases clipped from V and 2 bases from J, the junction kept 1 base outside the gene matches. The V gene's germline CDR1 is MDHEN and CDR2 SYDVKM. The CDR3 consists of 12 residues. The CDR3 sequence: CASTGQNYGYTF. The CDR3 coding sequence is TGTGCCAGCACGGGACAGAACTATGGCTACACCTTC.

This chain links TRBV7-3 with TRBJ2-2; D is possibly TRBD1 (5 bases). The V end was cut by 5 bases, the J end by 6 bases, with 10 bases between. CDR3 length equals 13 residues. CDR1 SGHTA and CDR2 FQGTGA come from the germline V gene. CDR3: CASSPWGSGELFF. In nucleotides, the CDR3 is TGTGCCAGCAGCCCCTGGGGCTCCGGGGAGCTGTTTTTT.

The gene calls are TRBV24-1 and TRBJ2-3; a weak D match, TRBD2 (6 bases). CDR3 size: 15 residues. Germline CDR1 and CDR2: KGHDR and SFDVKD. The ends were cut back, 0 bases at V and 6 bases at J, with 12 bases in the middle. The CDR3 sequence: CATSDLSLAVDTQYF. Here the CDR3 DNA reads TGTGCCACCAGTGATTTGTCACTAGCCGTGGATACGCAGTATTTT.

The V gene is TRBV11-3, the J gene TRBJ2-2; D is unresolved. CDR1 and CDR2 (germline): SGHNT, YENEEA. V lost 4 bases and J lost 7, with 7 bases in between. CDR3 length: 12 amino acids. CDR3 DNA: TGTGCCAGCAGCTCCCGAGGCGGGGAGCTGTTTTTT. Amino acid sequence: CASSSRGGELFF.

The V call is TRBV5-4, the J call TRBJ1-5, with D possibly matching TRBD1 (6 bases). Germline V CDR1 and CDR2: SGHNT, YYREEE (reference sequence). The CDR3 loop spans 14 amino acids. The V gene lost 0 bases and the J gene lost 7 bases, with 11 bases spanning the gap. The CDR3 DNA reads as TGTGCCAGCAGCTTGGCGGGGGCCGACCAGCCCCAGCATTTT. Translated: CASSLAGADQPQHF. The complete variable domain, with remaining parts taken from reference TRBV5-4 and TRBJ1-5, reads ETGVTQSPTHLIKTRGQQVTLRCSSQSGHNTVSWYQQALGQGPQFIFQYYREEENGRGNFPPRFSGLQFPNYSSELNVNALELDDSALYLCASSLAGADQPQHFGDGTRLSIL.

The CDR3 here is CASSLRRGAYEQYF. The CDR3 nucleotides are TGTGCCAGCAGTTTGCGTCGGGGAGCCTACGAGCAGTACTTC. The gene calls are TRBV6-2 or TRBV6-3 and TRBJ2-7; D possibly corresponds to TRBD2 (5 bases). Germline V CDR1 and CDR2: MNHEY, SVGEGT. Trimming took off 4 bases at V and 2 bases at J, with 12 bases between the two ends. The CDR3 covers 14 residues.

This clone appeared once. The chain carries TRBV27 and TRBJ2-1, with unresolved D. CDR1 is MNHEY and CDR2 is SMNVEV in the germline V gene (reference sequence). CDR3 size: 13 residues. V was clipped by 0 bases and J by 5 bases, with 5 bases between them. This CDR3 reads CASSLSSNNEQFF. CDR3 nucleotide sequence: TGTGCCAGCAGTTTATCCTCGAACAATGAGCAGTTCTTC.

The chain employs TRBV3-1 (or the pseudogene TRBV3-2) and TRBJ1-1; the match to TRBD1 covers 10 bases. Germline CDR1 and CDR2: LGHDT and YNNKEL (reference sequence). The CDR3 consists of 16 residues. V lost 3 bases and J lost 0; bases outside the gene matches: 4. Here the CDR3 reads CASSHRDRGVNTEAFF. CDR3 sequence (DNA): TGTGCCAGCAGCCATCGGGACAGGGGCGTGAACACTGAAGCTTTCTTT.

CDR3 in amino acids: CASSPGTSGPNREQFF. The CDR3 DNA is TGTGCCAGTAGTCCCGGGACTAGCGGCCCTAATCGTGAGCAGTTCTTC. J is TRBJ2-1 and V is TRBV19; 11 bases align to TRBD2. Germline V lookup: CDR1 LNHDA, CDR2 SQIVND (reference sequence). The CDR3 is 16 amino acids. V shed 5 bases and J 9 bases; nucleotides not matched to a gene: 12.

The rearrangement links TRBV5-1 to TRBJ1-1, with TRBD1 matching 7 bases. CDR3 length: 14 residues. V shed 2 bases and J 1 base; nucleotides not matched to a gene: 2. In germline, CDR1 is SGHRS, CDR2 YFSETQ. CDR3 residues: CASSFDRANTEAFF. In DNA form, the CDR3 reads TGCGCCAGCAGCTTCGACAGGGCGAACACTGAAGCTTTCTTT.

The DNA for the CDR3 is TGTGCCAGCAGCCTTCGGACAGGGGGAAGTGTGTTCGAAGCTTTCTTT. Translated, it gives CASSLRTGGSVFEAFF. This chain joins TRBV14 and TRBJ1-1; 10 positions agree with TRBD1. CDR3 size: 16 residues. Looked up from germline, CDR1 is SGHDN and CDR2 is FVKESK. Trimming took 4 bases from V and 8 from J; bases not matched to a gene: 13.

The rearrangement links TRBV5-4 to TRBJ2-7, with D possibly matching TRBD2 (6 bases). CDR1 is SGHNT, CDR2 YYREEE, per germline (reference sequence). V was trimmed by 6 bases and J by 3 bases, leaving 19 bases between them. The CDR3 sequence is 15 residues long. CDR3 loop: CASTPRPGEYYEQYF. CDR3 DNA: TGTGCCAGCACCCCGCGGCCGGGGGAGTACTACGAGCAGTACTTC.

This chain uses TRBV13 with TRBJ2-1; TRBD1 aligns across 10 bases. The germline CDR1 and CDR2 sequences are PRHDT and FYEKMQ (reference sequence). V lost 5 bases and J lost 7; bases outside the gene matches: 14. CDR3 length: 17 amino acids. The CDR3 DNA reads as TGTGCCAGCAGCCCACCCCCGGGACAGGGGTTTGTAAATGAGCAGTTCTTC. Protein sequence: CASSPPPGQGFVNEQFF.

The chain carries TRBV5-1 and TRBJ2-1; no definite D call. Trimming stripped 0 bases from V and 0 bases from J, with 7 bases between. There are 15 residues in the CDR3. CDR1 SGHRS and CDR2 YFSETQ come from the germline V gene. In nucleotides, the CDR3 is TGCGCCAGCAGCTTGGGGGTGAGCTCCTACAATGAGCAGTTCTTC. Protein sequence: CASSLGVSSYNEQFF.

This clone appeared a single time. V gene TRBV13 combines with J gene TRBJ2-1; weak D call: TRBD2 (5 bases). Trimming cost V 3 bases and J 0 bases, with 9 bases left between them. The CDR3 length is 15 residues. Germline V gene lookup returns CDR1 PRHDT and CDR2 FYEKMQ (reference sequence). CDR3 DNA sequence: TGTGCCAGCAGCTTCGGGGAAAGCTCCTACAATGAGCAGTTCTTC. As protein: CASSFGESSYNEQFF.

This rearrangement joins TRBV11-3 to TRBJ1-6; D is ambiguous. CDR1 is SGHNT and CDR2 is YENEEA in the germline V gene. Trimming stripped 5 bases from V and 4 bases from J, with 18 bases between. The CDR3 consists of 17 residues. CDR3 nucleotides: TGTGCCAGCAGCCCTTTTGTCGTGAGCCTGTATAATTCACCCCTCCACTTT. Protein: CASSPFVVSLYNSPLHF.

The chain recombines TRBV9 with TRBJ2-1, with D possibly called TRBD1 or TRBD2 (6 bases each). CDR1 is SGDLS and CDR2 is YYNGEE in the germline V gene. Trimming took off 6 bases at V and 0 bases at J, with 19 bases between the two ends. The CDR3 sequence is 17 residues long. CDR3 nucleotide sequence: TGTGCCAGCAAGGAGGGGGGAGCCCTAAGCTCCTACAATGAGCAGTTCTTC. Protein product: CASKEGGALSSYNEQFF.

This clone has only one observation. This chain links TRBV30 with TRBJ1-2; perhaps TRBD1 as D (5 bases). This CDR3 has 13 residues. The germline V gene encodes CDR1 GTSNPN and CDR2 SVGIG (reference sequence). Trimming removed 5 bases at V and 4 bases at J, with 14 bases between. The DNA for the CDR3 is TGTGCCTGGGAGGCAGGGCGATCCTATGGCTACACCTTC. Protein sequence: CAWEAGRSYGYTF. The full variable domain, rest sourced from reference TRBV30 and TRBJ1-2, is SQTIHQWPATLVQPVGSPLSLECTVEGTSNPNLYWYRQAAGRGLQLLFYSVGIGQISSEVPQNLSASRPQDRQFILSSKKLLLSDSGFYLCAWEAGRSYGYTFGSGTRLTVV.

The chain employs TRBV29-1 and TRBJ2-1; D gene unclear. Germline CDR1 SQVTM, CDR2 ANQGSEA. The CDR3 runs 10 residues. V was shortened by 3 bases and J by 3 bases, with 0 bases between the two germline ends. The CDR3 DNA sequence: TGCAGCGTTGACTACAATGAGCAGTTCTTC. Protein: CSVDYNEQFF.

CDR3 sequence: CASSAGLSGRRSDTQYF. CDR3 in DNA: TGTGCCAGCAGCGCTGGACTTAGCGGGAGGCGGTCAGATACGCAGTATTTT. The genes are TRBV7-2 and TRBJ2-3; 10 nucleotides line up with TRBD2. Losses at the gene ends were 5 bases for V and 4 bases for J; bases not matched to a gene: 12. The CDR3 contains 17 residues. CDR1 and CDR2 (germline): SGHTA, FQGNSA.

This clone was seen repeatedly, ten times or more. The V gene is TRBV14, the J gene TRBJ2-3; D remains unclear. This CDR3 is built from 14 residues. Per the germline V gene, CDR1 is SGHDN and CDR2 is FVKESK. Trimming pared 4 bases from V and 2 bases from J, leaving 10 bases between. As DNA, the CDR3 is TGTGCCAGCAGCCCGCGATCCAACACAGATACGCAGTATTTT. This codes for CASSPRSNTDTQYF.

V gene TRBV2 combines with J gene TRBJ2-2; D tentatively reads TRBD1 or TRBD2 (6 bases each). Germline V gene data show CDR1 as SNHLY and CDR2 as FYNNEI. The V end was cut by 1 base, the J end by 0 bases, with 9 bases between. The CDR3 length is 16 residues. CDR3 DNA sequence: TGTGCCAGCAGTGAAGTAGGGGGGCCGAACACCGGGGAGCTGTTTTTT. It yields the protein CASSEVGGPNTGELFF.

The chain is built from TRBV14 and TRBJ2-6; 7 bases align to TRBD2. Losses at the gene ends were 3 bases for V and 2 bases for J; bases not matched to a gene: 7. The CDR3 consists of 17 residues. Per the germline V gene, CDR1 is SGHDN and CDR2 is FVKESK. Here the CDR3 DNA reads TGTGCCAGCAGCCAGGTGGCAGGGAGGGCTGGGGCCAACGTCCTGACTTTC. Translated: CASSQVAGRAGANVLTF.

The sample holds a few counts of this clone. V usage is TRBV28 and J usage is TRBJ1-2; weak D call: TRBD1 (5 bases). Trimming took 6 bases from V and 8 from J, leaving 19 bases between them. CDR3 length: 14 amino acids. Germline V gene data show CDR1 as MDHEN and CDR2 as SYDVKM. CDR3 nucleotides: TGTGCCAGCAGCTCCGGGACGGGGTTCGGGGGCTACACCTTC. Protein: CASSSGTGFGGYTF.

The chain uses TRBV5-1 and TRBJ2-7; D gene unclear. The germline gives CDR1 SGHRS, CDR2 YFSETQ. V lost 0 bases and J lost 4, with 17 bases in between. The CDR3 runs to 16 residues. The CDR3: CASSLALTTGIYEQYF. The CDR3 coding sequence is TGCGCCAGCAGCTTGGCCCTCACCACCGGAATATACGAGCAGTACTTC.

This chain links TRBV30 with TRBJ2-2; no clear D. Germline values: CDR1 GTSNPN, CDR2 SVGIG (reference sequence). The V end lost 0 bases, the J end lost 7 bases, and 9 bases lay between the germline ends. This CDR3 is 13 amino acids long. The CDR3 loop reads CAWSVLLDGELFF. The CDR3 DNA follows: TGTGCCTGGAGTGTACTGTTGGACGGGGAGCTGTTTTTT.